This T cell receptor beta chain originates from a study of blood T cell repertoires in COVID-19. Sequencing was performed with immunoSEQ multiplex PCR; in TCRdb, only in-frame clones are kept and a portion is missing. The sample lists some 160,000 clones, 76% occurring once. CDR1 SGHRS and CDR2 YFSETQ come from the germline V gene. Trimming removed 0 bases from V and 4 bases from J; junction bases left unmatched: 4. The CDR3 is 16 amino acids. The sample comprised peripheral blood. The TCR comes from a man in his 60s with acute or convalescent COVID-19. V and J are TRBV5-1 and TRBJ2-2; 9 bases agree with TRBD1. The CDR3 is CASSLGGTGITGELFF. For the CDR3, the DNA is TGCGCCAGCAGCTTGGGGGGGACAGGGATCACCGGGGAGCTGTTTTTT.